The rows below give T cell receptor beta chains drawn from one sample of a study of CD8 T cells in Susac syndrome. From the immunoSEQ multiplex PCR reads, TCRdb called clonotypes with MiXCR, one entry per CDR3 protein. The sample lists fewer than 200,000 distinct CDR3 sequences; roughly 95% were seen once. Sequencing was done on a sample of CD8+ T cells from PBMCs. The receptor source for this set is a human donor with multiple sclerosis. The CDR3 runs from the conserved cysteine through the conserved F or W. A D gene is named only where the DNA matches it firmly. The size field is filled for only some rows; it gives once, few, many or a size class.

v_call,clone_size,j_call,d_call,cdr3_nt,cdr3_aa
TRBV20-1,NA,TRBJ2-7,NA,TGCAGTGCTAGAGGGGGAGTAGCGGTGATGGAGCAGTACTTC,CSARGGVAVMEQYF
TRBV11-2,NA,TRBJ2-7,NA,TGTGCCAGCAGCGAACTCCCGGGGGCCTACGAGCAGTACTTC,CASSELPGAYEQYF
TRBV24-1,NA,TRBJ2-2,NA,TGTGCCACCAGTGATACGGGAGCAACCGGGGAGCTGTTTTTT,CATSDTGATGELFF
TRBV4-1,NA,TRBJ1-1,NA,TGCGCCAGCAGCAAGGATCTGTACACTGAAGCTTTCTTT,CASSKDLYTEAFF
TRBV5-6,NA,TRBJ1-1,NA,TGTGCCAGCAGCTTAGCCCCGGACACTGAAGCTTTCTTT,CASSLAPDTEAFF
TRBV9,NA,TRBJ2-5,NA,TGTGCCAGCAGCGTAGATCCAGGGAGCGAGACCCAGTACTTC,CASSVDPGSETQYF
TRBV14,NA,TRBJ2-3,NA,TGTGCCAGCAGCCAAGGGTTTAATGGAGGCCCAGATACGCAGTATTTT,CASSQGFNGGPDTQYF
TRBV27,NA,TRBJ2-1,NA,TGTGCCAGCGGCTACGGGGTTTACAATGAGCAGTTCTTC,CASGYGVYNEQFF
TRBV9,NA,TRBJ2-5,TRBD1,TGTGCCAGCAGCGACCCGGGACAGGGCCAAGAGACCCAGTACTTC,CASSDPGQGQETQYF
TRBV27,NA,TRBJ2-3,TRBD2,TGTGCCAGCAGTTTGGAGGGAGGGCGCGCAGATACGCAGTATTTT,CASSLEGGRADTQYF
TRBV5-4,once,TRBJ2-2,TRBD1,TGTGCCAGCAGCGGCCTCGGGACAGGGTACACCGGGGAGCTGTTTTTT,CASSGLGTGYTGELFF
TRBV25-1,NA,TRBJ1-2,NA,TGTGCCAGCAGTGAATCCCCCCGACAGGGCTACACCTTC,CASSESPRQGYTF
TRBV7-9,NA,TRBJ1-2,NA,TGTGCCACACCTCAGGGAACCCCCTATGGCTACACCTTC,CATPQGTPYGYTF
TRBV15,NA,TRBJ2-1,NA,TGTGCCACCAGCGACCGCAGAGAATCCTACAATGAGCAGTTCTTC,CATSDRRESYNEQFF
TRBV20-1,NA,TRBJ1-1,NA,TGCAGCGCAGGGGCCCCCTTCTCGAACACTGAAGCTTTCTTT,CSAGAPFSNTEAFF
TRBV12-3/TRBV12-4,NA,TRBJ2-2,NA,TGTGCCAGCATCCTGATGGGGGGATCTTTCACCGGGGAGCTGTTTTTT,CASILMGGSFTGELFF
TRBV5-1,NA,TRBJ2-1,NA,TGCGCCAGCAGCCCGGCTCCGGGGCACCGATTACGTGAGCAGTTCTTC,CASSPAPGHRLREQFF
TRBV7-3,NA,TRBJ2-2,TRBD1,TGTGCCAGCAGCTTAACCATCTACGGACAGGGCACCGGGGAGCTGTTTTTT,CASSLTIYGQGTGELFF
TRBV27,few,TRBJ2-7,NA,TGTGCCAGCAGTTTAGGTTGGGGCTCCTACGAGCAGTACTTC,CASSLGWGSYEQYF
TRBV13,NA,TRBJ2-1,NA,TGTGCCAGCAGGGAAATGGGGGCGTACAATGAGCAGTTCTTC,CASREMGAYNEQFF
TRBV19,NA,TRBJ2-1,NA,TGTGCCAGTAGTAACTATGGGGCAGAGCAGTTCTTC,CASSNYGAEQFF
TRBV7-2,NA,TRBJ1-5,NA,TGTGCCAGCAGCTTGGCTCGTGGGTCAACAGGGCTTCAGCCCCAGCATTTT,CASSLARGSTGLQPQHF
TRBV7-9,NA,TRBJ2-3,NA,TGTGCCAGCGGACCGGAGGCCGAAGATACGCAGTATTTT,CASGPEAEDTQYF
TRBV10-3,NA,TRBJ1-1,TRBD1,TGTGCCATCAGCCAGACAGGGAGTTGGATGAACACTGAAGCTTTCTTT,CAISQTGSWMNTEAFF
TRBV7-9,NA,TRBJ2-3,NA,TGTGCCAGCAGCTCGTGGGAGATGGGTACGCAGTATTTT,CASSSWEMGTQYF
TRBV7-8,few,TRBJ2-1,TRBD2,TGTGCCAGCAGCGTACACACTAGCGGGAGTTACAATGAGCAGTTCTTC,CASSVHTSGSYNEQFF
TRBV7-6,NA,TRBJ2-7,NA,TGTGCCAGCAGCTTAGCGGAAACGGGCCCCTACGAGCAGTACTTC,CASSLAETGPYEQYF